A single sample is the source of the 4 T cell receptor beta chains below, sequenced in a study of PD-L1 blockade in urothelial cancer. Clones were sequenced by immunoSEQ multiplex PCR, and TCRdb holds only the in-frame ones, with some missing. This table has tens of thousands of clones, more than 65% appearing once. Sequencing was performed on PBMCs, taken around atezolizumab (anti-PD-L1) treatment. These receptor sequences come from a man between 65 and 85 years old with urothelial cancer.

The chain uses TRBV19 and TRBJ2-7; TRBD2 matches at 10 bases. The CDR3 has 15 residues. V shed 4 bases, J shed 6 bases, and the junction held 9 bases outside the gene matches. Germline V gene sequence: CDR1 LNHDA, CDR2 SQIVND (reference sequence). The CDR3 sequence is CASSTLLAGVGEQYF. The CDR3 region has the DNA TGTGCCAGTAGTACCCTTCTAGCGGGAGTAGGCGAGCAGTACTTC.

The rearrangement uses TRBV19 and TRBJ1-3; D remains ambiguous. CDR1 is LNHDA and CDR2 is SQIVND in the germline V gene (reference sequence). Between the trimmed V and J ends, which lost 6 bases and 0 bases, there was a span of 21 bases. This CDR3 region has 18 residues. The chain's CDR3 is CASSPLPTYLSSGNTIYF. DNA of the CDR3: TGTGCCAGTAGCCCTCTACCCACTTACCTTTCCTCTGGAAACACCATATATTTT. Filled out from reference TRBV19 and TRBJ1-3, the complete variable domain reads DGGITQSPKYLFRKEGQNVTLSCEQNLNHDAMYWYRQDPGQGLRLIYYSQIVNDFQKGDIAEGYSVSREKKESFPLTVTSAQKNPTAFYLCASSPLPTYLSSGNTIYFGEGSWLTVV.

V and J are TRBV5-5 and TRBJ2-3; D is possibly TRBD1 (6 bases). The V and J ends lost 0 bases and 6 bases respectively, with 11 bases between them. The CDR3 is 14 amino acids. In germline, CDR1 is SGHKS, CDR2 YYEKEE (reference sequence). The chain's CDR3 is CASSLEPGEDTQYF. CDR3 nucleotides: TGTGCCAGCAGCTTGGAGCCAGGGGAGGATACGCAGTATTTT.

This chain uses TRBV19 with TRBJ2-3; TRBD1 might be the D (6 bases). Germline CDR1 reads LNHDA; CDR2 reads SQIVND (reference sequence). V lost 2 bases, J lost 0 bases, and 6 bases lay in between. This CDR3 is 14 amino acids long. The CDR3 nucleotides read TGTGCCAGTAGTATAACAGGGAGCACAGATACGCAGTATTTT. It encodes CASSITGSTDTQYF. The full variable domain, rest sourced from reference TRBV19 and TRBJ2-3, is DGGITQSPKYLFRKEGQNVTLSCEQNLNHDAMYWYRQDPGQGLRLIYYSQIVNDFQKGDIAEGYSVSREKKESFPLTVTSAQKNPTAFYLCASSITGSTDTQYFGPGTRLTVL.